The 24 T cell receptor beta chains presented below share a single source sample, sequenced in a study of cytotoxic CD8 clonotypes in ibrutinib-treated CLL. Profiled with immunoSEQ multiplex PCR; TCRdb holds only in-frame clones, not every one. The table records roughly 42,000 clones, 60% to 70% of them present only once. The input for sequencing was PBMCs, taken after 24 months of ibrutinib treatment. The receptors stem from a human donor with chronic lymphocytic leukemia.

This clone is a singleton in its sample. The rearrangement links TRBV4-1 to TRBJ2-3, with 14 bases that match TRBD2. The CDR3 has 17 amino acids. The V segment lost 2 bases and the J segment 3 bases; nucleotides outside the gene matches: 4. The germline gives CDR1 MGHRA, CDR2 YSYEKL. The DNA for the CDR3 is TGCGCCAGCAGCCAAACCGGGACTAGCGGGAGAACAGATACGCAGTATTTT. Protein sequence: CASSQTGTSGRTDTQYF.

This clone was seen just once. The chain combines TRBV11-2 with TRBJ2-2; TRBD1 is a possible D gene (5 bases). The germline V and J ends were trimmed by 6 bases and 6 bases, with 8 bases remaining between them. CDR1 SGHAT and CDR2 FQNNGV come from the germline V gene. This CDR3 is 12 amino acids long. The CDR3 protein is CASRTGAGELFF. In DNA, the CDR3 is TGTGCCAGCAGAACAGGCGCCGGGGAGCTGTTTTTT.

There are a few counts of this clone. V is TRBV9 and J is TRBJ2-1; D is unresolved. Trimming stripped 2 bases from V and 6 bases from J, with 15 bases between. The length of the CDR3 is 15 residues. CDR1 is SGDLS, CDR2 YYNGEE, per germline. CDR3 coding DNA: TGTGCCAGCAGCGTTACCCGGAATAGTTTCAATGAGCAGTTCTTC. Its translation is CASSVTRNSFNEQFF.

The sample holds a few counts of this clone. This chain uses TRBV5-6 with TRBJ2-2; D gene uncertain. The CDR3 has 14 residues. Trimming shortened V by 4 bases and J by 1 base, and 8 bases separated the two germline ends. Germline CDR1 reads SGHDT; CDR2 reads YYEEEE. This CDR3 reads CASSPRLNTGELFF. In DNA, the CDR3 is TGTGCCAGCAGCCCTCGCCTGAACACCGGGGAGCTGTTTTTT.

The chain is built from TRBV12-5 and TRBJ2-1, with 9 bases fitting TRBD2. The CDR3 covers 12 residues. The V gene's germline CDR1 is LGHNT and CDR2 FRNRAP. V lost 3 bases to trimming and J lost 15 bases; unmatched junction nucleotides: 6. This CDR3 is CASGFPSGELFF. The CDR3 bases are TGTGCTAGTGGTTTCCCTAGCGGGGAGTTGTTCTTC.

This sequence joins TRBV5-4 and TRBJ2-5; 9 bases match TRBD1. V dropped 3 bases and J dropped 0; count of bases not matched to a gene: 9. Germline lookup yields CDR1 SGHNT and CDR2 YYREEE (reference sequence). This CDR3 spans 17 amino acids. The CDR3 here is CASSSPWTGVHQETQYF. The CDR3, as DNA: TGTGCCAGCAGCTCACCTTGGACAGGGGTCCACCAAGAGACCCAGTACTTC.

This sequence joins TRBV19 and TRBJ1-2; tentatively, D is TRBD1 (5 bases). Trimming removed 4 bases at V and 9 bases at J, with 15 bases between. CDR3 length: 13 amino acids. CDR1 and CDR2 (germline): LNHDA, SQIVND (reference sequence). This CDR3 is CASSTGLRASYTF. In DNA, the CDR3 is TGTGCCAGTAGTACTGGCCTCAGGGCGAGCTACACCTTC.

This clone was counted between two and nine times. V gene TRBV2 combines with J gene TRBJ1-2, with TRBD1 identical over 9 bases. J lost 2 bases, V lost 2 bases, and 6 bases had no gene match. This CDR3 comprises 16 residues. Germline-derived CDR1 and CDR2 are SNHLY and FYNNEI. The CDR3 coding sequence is TGTGCCAGCAGTGAATGGACAGGGGTGGAAAACTATGGCTACACCTTC. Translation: CASSEWTGVENYGYTF.

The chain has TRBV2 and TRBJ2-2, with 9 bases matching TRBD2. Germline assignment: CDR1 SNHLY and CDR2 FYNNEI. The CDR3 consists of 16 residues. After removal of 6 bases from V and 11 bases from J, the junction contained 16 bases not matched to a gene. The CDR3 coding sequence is TGTGCCAGCAGCCCCGCCGAGCTACTAGCGGGTACTGAGCTGTTTTTT. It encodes CASSPAELLAGTELFF.

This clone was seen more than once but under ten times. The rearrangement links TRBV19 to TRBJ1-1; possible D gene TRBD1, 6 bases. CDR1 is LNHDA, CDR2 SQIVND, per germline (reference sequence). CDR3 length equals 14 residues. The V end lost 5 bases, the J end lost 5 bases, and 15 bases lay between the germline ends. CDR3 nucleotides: TGTGCCAGTAGTGCCTCAGGGGTAGGGACTGAAGCTTTCTTT. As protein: CASSASGVGTEAFF.

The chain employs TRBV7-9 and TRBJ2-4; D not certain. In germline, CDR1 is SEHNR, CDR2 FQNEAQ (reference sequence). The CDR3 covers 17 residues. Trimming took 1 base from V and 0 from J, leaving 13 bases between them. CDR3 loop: CASSLGQPDIAKNIQYF. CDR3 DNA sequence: TGTGCCAGCAGCTTAGGTCAGCCCGACATAGCCAAAAACATTCAGTACTTC.

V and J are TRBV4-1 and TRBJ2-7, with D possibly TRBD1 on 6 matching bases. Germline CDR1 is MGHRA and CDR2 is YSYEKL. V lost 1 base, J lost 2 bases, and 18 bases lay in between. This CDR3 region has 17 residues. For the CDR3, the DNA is TGCGCCAGCAGCCAAGTAGGCTTTCTAGGGACACCCTACGAGCAGTACTTC. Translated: CASSQVGFLGTPYEQYF.

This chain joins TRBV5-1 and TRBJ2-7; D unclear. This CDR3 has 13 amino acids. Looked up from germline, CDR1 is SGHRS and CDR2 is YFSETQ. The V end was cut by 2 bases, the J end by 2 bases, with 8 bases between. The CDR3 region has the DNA TGCGCCAGCAGCTTTGAGTTAGCCTACGAGCAGTACTTC. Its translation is CASSFELAYEQYF.

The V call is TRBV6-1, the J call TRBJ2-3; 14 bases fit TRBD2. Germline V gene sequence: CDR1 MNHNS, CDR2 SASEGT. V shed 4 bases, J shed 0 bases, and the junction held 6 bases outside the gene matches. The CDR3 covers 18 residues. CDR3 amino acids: CASSGGLAGVTSTDTQYF. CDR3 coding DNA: TGTGCCAGCAGTGGGGGACTAGCGGGAGTAACTAGCACAGATACGCAGTATTTT.

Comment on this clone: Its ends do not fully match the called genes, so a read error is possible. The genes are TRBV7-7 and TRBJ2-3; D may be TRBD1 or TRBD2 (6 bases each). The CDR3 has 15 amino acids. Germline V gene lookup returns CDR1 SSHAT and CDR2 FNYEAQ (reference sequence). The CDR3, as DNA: TGTGCTAGCAGCCCCCGGGGGCTCGGCACAGATACGCAGTATTTT. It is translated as CASSPRGLGTDTQYF.

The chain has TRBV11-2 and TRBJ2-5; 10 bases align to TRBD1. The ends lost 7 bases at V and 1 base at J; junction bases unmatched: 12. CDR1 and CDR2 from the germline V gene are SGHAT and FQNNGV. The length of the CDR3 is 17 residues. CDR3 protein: CASIFWDRGPFQETQYF. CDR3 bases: TGTGCCAGCATTTTCTGGGACAGGGGTCCCTTCCAAGAGACCCAGTACTTC.

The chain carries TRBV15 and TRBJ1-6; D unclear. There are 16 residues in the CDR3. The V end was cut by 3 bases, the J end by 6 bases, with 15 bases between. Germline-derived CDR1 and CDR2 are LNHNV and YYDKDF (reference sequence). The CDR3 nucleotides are TGTGCCACCAGCAGTTCACCGACGGGCCTTAATTCACCCCTCCACTTT. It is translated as CATSSSPTGLNSPLHF.

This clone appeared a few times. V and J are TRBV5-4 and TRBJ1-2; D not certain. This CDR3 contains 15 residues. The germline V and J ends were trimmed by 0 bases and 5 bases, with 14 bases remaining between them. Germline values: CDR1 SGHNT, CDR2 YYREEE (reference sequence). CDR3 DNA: TGTGCCAGCAGCTTGGATGGCTACGGAGCGTATGGCTACACCTTC. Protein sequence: CASSLDGYGAYGYTF.

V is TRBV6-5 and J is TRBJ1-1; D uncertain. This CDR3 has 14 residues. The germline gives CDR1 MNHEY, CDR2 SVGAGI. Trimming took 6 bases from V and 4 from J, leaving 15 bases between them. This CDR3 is CASSPPYGVTEAFF. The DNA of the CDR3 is TGTGCCAGCAGCCCTCCATACGGAGTCACTGAAGCTTTCTTT.

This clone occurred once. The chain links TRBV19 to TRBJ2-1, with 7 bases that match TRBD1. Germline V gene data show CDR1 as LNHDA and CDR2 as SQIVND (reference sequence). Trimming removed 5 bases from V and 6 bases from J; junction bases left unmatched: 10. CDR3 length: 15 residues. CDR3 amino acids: CASSVRDSPSNEQFF. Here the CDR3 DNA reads TGTGCCAGTAGTGTCCGGGACAGTCCTTCCAATGAGCAGTTCTTC.

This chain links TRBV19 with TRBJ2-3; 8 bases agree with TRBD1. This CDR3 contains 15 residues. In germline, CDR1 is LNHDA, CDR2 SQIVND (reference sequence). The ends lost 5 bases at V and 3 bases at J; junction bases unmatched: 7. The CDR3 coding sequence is TGTGCCAGTAGTTTAGGACAGGGTAGGACAGATACGCAGTATTTT. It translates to CASSLGQGRTDTQYF.

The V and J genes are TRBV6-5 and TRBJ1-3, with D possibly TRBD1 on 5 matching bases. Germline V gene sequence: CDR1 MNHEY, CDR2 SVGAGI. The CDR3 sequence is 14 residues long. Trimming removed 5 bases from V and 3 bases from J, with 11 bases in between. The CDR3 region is CASSKGLLGNTIYF. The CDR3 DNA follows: TGTGCCAGCAGTAAGGGACTCCTTGGAAACACCATATATTTT.

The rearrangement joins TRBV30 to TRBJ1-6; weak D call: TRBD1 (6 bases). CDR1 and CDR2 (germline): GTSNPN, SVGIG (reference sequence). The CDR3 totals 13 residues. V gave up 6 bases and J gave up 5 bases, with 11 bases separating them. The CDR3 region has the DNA TGTGCCTGCGGGACATATGATAATTCACCCCTCCACTTT. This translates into CACGTYDNSPLHF.

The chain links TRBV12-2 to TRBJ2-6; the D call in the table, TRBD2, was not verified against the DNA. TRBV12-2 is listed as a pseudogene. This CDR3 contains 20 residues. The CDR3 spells CASRLDLCGRGISGANVLTF. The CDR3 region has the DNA TGTGCAAGTCGCTTAGATTTGTGCGGACGAGGGATCTCTGGGGCCAACGTCCTGACTTTC.